This entry is about one T cell receptor (beta chain). Its antigen is as yet unknown. The CDR3 is cut off 3 residues early in the read; its end comes from the germline J gene. The data are from a study of T cells in women clearing cervical HPV infection. Across the study: Case blood drawn at lesion detection; control blood after infection cleared. Only a few women had HLA typing results available. General observations from the study: Each sample's T-cell count was unknown, possibly confounding richness.

Between the trimmed V and J ends, which lost 7 bases and 3 bases, there was a span of 10 bases. Germline V gives CDR1 MNHEY, CDR2 SVGEGT. This CDR3 has 12 amino acids. immunoSEQ multiplex PCR used an average of about 1,200 ng genomic DNA. TCRdb's copy holds only in-frame clones and misses some; the assay was immunoSEQ multiplex PCR. The table lists about 15,000 clones. The sequencing sample was made of blood buffy coat. The chain has TRBV6-2 or TRBV6-3 and TRBJ2-7; no clear D gene. This receptor was obtained from a woman between 18 and 69 years old with a cervical HPV16 infection that either progressed to CIN3+ or cleared (not recorded which). Here the CDR3 reads CASMGRRYEQYF. CDR3 DNA, as far as it was read: TGTGCCAGCATGGGCAGGCGCTACGAG.